The entry below gives a single TCR beta chain sequence along with its context. The primer mix had 60 V beta and 13 J beta primers. Measured with immunoSEQ multiplex PCR; TCRdb has only the in-frame clones, and not every one. The table records more than 45,000 clones, roughly 80% of them present only once. The CDR3 is made up of 12 amino acids. In germline, CDR1 is SGHRS, CDR2 YFSETQ. Trimming removed 7 bases at V and 5 bases at J, with 9 bases between. The data derive from a study of glioma-infiltrating T cells after dendritic cell vaccination. Study background: Samples are from glioblastoma patients in Phase I and II dendritic cell vaccine trials. Treatment, given 2003 to 2012, was autologous tumor lysate-pulsed dendritic cell vaccination.

Stated time point: after dendritic cell vaccination, including at tumor progression/relapse. PBMC were collected before vaccination, two weeks after the third vaccination, and at progression. This TCR came from a human donor with glioblastoma. This sample comprised blood, obtained after dendritic cell vaccination. The V and J genes are TRBV5-1 and TRBJ1-4, with D perhaps TRBD1 (6 bases). Here the CDR3 reads CASRDTNEKLFF. Written as DNA, the CDR3 is TGCGCCAGCCGGGACACAAATGAAAAACTGTTTTTT.